This T cell receptor (beta chain) was identified in a study of tumor-infiltrating lymphocytes in oesophageal squamous cell carcinoma. TCRdb re-derived calls from the PCR reads in MiXCR, one entry per CDR3 protein. The sample contains some 15,000 distinct CDR3 sequences, 40% to 55% of which appear only once. The V gene lost 7 bases and the J gene lost 3 bases, with 6 bases spanning the gap. CDR3 length: 12 amino acids. Germline lookup yields CDR1 MNHEY and CDR2 SVGEGT. This TCR was recovered from a female donor with esophageal squamous cell carcinoma. The sample was blood. The chain combines TRBV6-2 or TRBV6-3 with TRBJ2-2, with D uncertain. The CDR3 is CASMSYTGELFF. The CDR3 coding sequence is TGTGCCAGCATGTCATACACCGGGGAGCTGTTTTTT.